This is a list of T cell receptor beta chains from one sample in a study of control samples from healthy donors and cancer patients. The protocol was immunoSEQ multiplex PCR, while the TCRdb copy is restricted to in-frame clones and leaves out a portion. The data contain roughly 120,000 clones, roughly 94% of them singletons. Sequenced sample: blood. Receptors were obtained from a man in his thirties or forties in good health. The CDR3 runs from the conserved cysteine through the conserved F or W. Fields, in order: D gene, J gene, clone size, V gene, CDR3 DNA, CDR3 protein. D genes are given only for firm matches. A clone size is listed for some rows: how often the clone was seen (once, few, many), or a class if it is expanded.

>-|TRBJ2-2|-|TRBV7-9
TGTGCCAGCAGCGCGGACGTCATGACCACCGGGGAGCTGTTTTTT
CASSADVMTTGELFF
>TRBD1|TRBJ1-6|-|TRBV19
TGTGCCAGTAGCCGAAGGACAGGGGGTTCCTATAATTCACCCCTCCACTTT
CASSRRTGGSYNSPLHF
>-|TRBJ1-2|-|TRBV5-1
TGCGCCAGCAGCCCGGGAGGCGCCTATGGCTACACCTTC
CASSPGGAYGYTF
>-|TRBJ1-1|-|TRBV27
TGTGCCAGCTACAGTTTGGGGGTAGCTTTCTTT
CASYSLGVAFF
>TRBD1|TRBJ1-2|-|TRBV19
TGTGCCAGTATGAGAACAGGGGGGGCCCATGGCTACACCTTC
CASMRTGGAHGYTF
>-|TRBJ2-7|-|TRBV7-2
TGTGCCAGCAGCCCGCGCCGGGGTTTCCCCTACGAGCAGTACTTC
CASSPRRGFPYEQYF
>-|TRBJ2-7|-|TRBV14
TGTGCCAGCAGTACAAGAGGGCAGTACTTC
CASSTRGQYF
>-|TRBJ1-1|-|TRBV2
TGTGCCAGTTTCGACAGTGTAGGTAGCACTGAAGCTTTCTTT
CASFDSVGSTEAFF
>-|TRBJ2-7|-|TRBV5-6
TGTGCCAGCAGCTCGAGGACATACAGACAGTTCTACGAGCAGTACTTC
CASSSRTYRQFYEQYF
>TRBD1|TRBJ2-7|-|TRBV5-4
TGTGCCAGCAGCCCAGGGACAGCAATATATCTGCCCTACGAGCAGTACTTC
CASSPGTAIYLPYEQYF
>-|TRBJ1-2|once|TRBV6-1
TGTGCCAGCAGTGAACTTCCGGGTGGGGGCAGCTATGGCTACACCTTC
CASSELPGGGSYGYTF
>-|TRBJ1-6|-|TRBV7-8
TGTGCCAGCAGCTTAGGTCAGGCCCTTAATTCACCCCTCCACTTT
CASSLGQALNSPLHF
>-|TRBJ2-1|-|TRBV11-2
TGTGCCAGCAGCTTAGGGTATGAGCAGTTCTTC
CASSLGYEQFF
>-|TRBJ2-2|-|TRBV5-5
TGTGCCAGCAGCTTAGGGCCTAACACCGGGGAGCTGTTTTTT
CASSLGPNTGELFF
>-|TRBJ1-3|-|TRBV7-9
TGTGCCAGCTTCCCCGAGGGGCGGGGAGGTGGAAACACCATATATTTT
CASFPEGRGGGNTIYF